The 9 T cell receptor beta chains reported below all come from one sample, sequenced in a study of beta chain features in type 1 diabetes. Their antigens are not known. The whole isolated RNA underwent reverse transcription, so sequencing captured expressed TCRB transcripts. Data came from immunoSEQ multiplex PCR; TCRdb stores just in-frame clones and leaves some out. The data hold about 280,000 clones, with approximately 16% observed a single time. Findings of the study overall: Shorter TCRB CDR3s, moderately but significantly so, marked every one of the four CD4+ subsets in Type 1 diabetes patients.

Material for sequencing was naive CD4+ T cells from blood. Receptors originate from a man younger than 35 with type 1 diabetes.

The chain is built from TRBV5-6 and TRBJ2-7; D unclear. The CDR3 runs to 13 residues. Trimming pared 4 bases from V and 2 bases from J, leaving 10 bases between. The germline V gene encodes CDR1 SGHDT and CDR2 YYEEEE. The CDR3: CASSRLGAYEQYF. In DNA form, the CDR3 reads TGTGCCAGCAGCCGCCTCGGAGCCTACGAGCAGTACTTC.

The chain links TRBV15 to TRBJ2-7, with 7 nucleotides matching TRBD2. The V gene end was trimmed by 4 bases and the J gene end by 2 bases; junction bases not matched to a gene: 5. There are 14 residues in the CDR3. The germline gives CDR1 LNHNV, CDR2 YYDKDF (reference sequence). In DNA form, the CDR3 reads TGTGCCACCAGCAAAGAAGCGGGAACCTACGAGCAGTACTTC. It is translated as CATSKEAGTYEQYF.

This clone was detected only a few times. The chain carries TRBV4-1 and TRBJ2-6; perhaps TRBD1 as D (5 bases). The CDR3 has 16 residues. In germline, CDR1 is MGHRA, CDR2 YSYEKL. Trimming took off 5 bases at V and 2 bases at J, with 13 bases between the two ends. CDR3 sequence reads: CASSADRGTGANVLTF. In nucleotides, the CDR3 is TGCGCCAGCAGCGCCGACAGAGGAACTGGGGCCAACGTCCTGACTTTC.

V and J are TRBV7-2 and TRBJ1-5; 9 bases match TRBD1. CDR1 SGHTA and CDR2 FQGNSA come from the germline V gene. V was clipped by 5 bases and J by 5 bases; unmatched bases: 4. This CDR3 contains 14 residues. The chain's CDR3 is CASSVQGAYQPQHF. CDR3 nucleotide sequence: TGTGCCAGCAGCGTACAGGGGGCGTATCAGCCCCAGCATTTT. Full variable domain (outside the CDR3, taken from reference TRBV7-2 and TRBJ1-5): GAGVSQSPSNKVTEKGKDVELRCDPISGHTALYWYRQSLGQGLEFLIYFQGNSAPDKSGLPSDRFSAERTGGSVSTLTIQRTQQEDSAVYLCASSVQGAYQPQHFGDGTRLSIL.

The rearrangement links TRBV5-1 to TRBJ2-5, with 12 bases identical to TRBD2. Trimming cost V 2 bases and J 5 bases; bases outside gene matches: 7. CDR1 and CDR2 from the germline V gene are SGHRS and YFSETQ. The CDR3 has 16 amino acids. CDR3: CASSLRTSGDGETQYF. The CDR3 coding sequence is TGCGCCAGCAGCTTAAGGACTAGCGGGGACGGGGAGACCCAGTACTTC.

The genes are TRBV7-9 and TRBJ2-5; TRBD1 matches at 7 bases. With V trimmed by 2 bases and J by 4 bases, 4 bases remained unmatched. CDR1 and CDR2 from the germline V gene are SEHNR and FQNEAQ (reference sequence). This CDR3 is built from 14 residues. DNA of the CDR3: TGTGCCAGCAGCTTACCCGGGACAGCAGAGACCCAGTACTTC. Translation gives CASSLPGTAETQYF.

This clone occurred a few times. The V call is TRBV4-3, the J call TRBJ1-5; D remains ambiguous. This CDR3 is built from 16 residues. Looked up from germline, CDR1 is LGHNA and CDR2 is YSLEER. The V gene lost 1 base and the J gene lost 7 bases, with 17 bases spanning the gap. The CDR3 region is CASSQVLGGLGQPQHF. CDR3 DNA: TGCGCCAGCAGCCAAGTGCTAGGAGGGCTAGGCCAGCCCCAGCATTTT.

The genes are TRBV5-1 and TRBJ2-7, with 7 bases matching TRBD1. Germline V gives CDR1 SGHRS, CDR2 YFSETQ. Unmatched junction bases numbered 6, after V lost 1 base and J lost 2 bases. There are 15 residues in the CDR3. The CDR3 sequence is CASSLYRGPTYEQYF. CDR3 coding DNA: TGCGCCAGCAGCTTGTACAGGGGACCCACCTACGAGCAGTACTTC.

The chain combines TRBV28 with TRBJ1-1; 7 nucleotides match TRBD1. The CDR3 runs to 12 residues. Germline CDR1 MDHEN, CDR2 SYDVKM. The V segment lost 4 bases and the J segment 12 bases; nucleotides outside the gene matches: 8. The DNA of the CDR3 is TGTGCCAGCAGTTCCCTCGGGACAGACACTTTCTTT. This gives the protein CASSSLGTDTFF.